Listed here is a single T cell receptor beta chain. Its antigen is still unknown. This beta chain is a stray read from a library made for alpha chains; its abundance is not meaningful. Each CDR3 protein gets one entry after TCRdb re-called the 5' RACE reads with MiXCR. The repertoire has hundreds of distinct CDR3 sequences, more than 50% of them found once; the top ten carry about 13%. As for time point: sample taken at primary tumor resection. Unsorted whole RNA from tumor, nontumor lung or frozen PBMC underwent sequencing. The sample belongs to a study of spatial heterogeneity in lung cancer. Broader study findings: Counts that tracked tumor mutation counts were those of expanded intratumoral alpha and beta TCRs.

In germline, CDR1 is SGHDN, CDR2 FVKESK. Trimming shortened V by 0 bases and J by 4 bases, and 4 bases separated the two germline ends. The CDR3 is 13 residues long. V is TRBV14 and J is TRBJ1-3; D unresolved. The starting material was lung tumor tissue, obtained at surgery. The sequence was obtained from a male donor with early-stage non-small cell lung cancer. The CDR3 region is CASSQDRGNTIYF. CDR3 bases: TGTGCCAGCAGCCAAGACAGAGGAAACACCATATATTTT.